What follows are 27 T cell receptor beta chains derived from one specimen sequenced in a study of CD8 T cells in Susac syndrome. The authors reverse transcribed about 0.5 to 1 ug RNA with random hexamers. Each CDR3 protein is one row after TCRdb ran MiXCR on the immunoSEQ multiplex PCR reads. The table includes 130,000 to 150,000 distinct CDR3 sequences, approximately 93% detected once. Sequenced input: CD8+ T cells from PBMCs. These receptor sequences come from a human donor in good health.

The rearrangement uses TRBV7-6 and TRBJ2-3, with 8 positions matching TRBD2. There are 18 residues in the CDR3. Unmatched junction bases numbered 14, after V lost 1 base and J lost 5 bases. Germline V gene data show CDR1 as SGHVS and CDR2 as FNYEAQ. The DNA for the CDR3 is TGTGCCAGCAGCTTAGGCGAAGCGGGAGTCAGGGTAGGAGATACGCAGTATTTT. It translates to CASSLGEAGVRVGDTQYF.

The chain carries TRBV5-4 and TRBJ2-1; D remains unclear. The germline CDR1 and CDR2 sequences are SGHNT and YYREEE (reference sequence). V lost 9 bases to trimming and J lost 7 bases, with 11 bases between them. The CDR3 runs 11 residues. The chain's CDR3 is CATLIGNEQFF. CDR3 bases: TGTGCCACTCTAATAGGGAATGAGCAGTTCTTC.

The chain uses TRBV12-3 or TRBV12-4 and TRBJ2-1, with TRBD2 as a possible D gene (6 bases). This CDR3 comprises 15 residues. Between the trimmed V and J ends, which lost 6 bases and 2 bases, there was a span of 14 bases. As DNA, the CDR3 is TGTGCCAGCAGCATGGTGGTAGCGGCCTACAATGAGCAGTTCTTC. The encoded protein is CASSMVVAAYNEQFF.

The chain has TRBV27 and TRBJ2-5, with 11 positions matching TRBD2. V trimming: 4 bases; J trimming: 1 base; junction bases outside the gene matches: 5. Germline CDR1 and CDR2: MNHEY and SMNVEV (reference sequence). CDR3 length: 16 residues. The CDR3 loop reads CASSSLAGGSQETQYF. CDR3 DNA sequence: TGTGCCAGCAGTTCTTTAGCGGGAGGGAGCCAAGAGACCCAGTACTTC.

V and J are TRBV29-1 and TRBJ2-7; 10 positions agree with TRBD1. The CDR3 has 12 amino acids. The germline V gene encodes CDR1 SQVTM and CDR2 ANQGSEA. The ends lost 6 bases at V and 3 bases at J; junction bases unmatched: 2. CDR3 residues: CSVGDRGYEQYF. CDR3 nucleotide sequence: TGCAGCGTGGGGGACAGGGGCTACGAGCAGTACTTC.

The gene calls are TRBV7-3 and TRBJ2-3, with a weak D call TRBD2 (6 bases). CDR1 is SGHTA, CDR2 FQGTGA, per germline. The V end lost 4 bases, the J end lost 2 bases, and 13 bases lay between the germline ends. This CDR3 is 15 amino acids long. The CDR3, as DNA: TGTGCCAGCAGCTCCACCGGGACTCTCACAGATACGCAGTATTTT. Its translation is CASSSTGTLTDTQYF.

The CDR3 DNA sequence: TGTGCCAGCAGCGCCCTCTTAGACTCCTACGAGCAGTACTTC. It yields the protein CASSALLDSYEQYF. The chain joins TRBV9 to TRBJ2-7; no clear D. Between the trimmed V and J ends, which lost 3 bases and 0 bases, there was a span of 10 bases. This CDR3 is 14 amino acids long. CDR1 and CDR2 (germline): SGDLS, YYNGEE.

The CDR3 protein is CASSVNNEQFF. CDR3 in DNA: TGTGCCAGCAGCGTTAACAATGAGCAGTTCTTC. V gene TRBV11-2 combines with J gene TRBJ2-1, with unresolved D. CDR1 is SGHAT, CDR2 FQNNGV, per germline. The CDR3 is 11 residues long. V lost 5 bases to trimming and J lost 5 bases, with 4 bases between them.

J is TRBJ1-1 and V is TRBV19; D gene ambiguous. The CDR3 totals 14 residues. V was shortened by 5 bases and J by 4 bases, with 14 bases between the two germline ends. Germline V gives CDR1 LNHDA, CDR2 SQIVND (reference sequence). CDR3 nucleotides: TGTGCCAGTAGTCTGGGCCAATGGGGCACTGAAGCTTTCTTT. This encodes CASSLGQWGTEAFF.

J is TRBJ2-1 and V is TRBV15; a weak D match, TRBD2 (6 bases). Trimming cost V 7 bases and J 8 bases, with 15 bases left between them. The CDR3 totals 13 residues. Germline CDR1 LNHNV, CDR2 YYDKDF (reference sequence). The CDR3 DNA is TGTGCCACCAAAAGCGGAGGGGACGATGAGCAGTTCTTC. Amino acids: CATKSGGDDEQFF.

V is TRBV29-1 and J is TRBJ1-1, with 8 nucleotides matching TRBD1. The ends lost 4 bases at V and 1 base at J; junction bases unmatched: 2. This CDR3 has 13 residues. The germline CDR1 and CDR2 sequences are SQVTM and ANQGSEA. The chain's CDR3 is CSVGTGGNTEAFF. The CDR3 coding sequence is TGCAGCGTTGGAACAGGGGGGAACACTGAAGCTTTCTTT.

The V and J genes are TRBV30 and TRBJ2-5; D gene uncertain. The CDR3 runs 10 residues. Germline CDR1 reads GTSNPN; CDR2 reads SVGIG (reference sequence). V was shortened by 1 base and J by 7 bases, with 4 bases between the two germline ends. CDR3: CAWSDGTQYF. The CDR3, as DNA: TGTGCCTGGAGTGACGGGACCCAGTACTTC. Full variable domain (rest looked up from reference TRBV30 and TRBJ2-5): SQTIHQWPATLVQPVGSPLSLECTVEGTSNPNLYWYRQAAGRGLQLLFYSVGIGQISSEVPQNLSASRPQDRQFILSSKKLLLSDSGFYLCAWSDGTQYFGPGTRLLVL.

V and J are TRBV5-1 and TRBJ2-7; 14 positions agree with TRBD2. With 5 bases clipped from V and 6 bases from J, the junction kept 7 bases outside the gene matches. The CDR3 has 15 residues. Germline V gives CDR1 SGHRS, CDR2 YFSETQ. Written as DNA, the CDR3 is TGCGCCAGCAGTGCCGGGACTAGCGGGAGTACCGAGCAGTACTTC. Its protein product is CASSAGTSGSTEQYF.

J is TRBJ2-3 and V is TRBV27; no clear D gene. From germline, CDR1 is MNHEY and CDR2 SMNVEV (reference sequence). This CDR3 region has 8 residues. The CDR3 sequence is CVVDTQYF. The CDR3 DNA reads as TGTGTCGTAGATACGCAGTATTTT.

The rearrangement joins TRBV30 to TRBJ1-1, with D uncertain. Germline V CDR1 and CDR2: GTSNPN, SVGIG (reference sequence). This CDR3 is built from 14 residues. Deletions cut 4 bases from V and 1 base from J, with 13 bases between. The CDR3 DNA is TGTGCCTGGAAGTCAAGTGCCTGGAACACTGAAGCTTTCTTT. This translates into CAWKSSAWNTEAFF.

The CDR3 DNA is TGTGCCAGCAGTCTCAGGGGGGCCGAGCAGTACTTC. It translates to CASSLRGAEQYF. The rearrangement joins TRBV5-4 to TRBJ2-7; weak D call: TRBD1 (7 bases). The germline V and J ends were trimmed by 5 bases and 6 bases, with 12 bases remaining between them. The CDR3 runs 12 residues. Germline-derived CDR1 and CDR2 are SGHNT and YYREEE (reference sequence).

This CDR3 reads CASNFFGTASYEQYF. For the CDR3, the DNA is TGTGCCAGCAATTTTTTTGGGACAGCCTCCTACGAGCAGTACTTC. This sequence joins TRBV28 and TRBJ2-7, with 7 bases fitting TRBD1. Germline-derived CDR1 and CDR2 are MDHEN and SYDVKM. V shed 7 bases, J shed 0 bases, and the junction held 9 bases outside the gene matches. The CDR3 length is 15 residues.

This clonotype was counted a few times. CDR3 in amino acids: CSARGTSGRTDTQYF. The CDR3 nucleotides are TGCAGTGCTAGGGGGACTAGCGGGAGAACAGATACGCAGTATTTT. This chain joins TRBV20-1 and TRBJ2-3; 14 nucleotides match TRBD2. Germline loops: CDR1 DFQATT, CDR2 SNEGSKA (reference sequence). The CDR3 sequence is 15 residues long. J lost 3 bases, V lost 3 bases, and 2 bases had no gene match.

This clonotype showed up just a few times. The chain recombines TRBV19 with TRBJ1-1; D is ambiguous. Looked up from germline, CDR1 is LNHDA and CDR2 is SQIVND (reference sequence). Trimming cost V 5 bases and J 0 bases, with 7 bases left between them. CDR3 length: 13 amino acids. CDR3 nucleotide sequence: TGTGCCAGTAGTCGGACTGTGAACACTGAAGCTTTCTTT. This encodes CASSRTVNTEAFF.

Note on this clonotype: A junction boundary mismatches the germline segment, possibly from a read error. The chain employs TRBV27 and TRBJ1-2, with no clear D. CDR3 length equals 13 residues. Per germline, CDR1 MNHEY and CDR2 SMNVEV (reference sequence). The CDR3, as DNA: TGTGCCAGCGGTTTTGGGCTTGACTATGGCTACACCTTC. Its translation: CASGFGLDYGYTF.

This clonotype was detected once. The CDR3 DNA reads TGTGCCAGCAGTCCCCTTTCGCGGGGCTCATACAATGAGCAGTTCTTC. Translated, it gives CASSPLSRGSYNEQFF. This sequence joins TRBV27 and TRBJ2-1; D possibly corresponds to TRBD2 (6 bases). Between the trimmed V and J ends, which lost 5 bases and 4 bases, there was a span of 18 bases. The CDR3 has 16 amino acids. Germline V gene lookup returns CDR1 MNHEY and CDR2 SMNVEV (reference sequence).

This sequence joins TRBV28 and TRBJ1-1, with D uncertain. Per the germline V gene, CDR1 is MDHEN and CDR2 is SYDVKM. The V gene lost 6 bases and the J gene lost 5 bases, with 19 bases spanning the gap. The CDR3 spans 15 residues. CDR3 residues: CASSQQGFLRTEAFF. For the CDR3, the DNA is TGTGCCAGCAGCCAACAAGGATTCCTTAGAACTGAAGCTTTCTTT.

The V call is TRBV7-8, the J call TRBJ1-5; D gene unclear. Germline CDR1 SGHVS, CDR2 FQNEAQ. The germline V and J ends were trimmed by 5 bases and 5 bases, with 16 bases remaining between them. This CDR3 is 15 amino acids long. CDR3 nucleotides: TGTGCCAGCAGCGTAGACATTAGGGCGGATCAGCCCCAGCATTTT. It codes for CASSVDIRADQPQHF.

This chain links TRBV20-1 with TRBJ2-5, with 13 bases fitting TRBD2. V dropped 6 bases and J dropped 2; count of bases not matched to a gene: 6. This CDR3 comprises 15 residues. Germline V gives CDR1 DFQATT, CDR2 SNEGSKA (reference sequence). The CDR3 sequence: CSATQGLAGQETQYF. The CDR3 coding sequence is TGCAGTGCAACCCAGGGACTAGCGGGACAAGAGACCCAGTACTTC.

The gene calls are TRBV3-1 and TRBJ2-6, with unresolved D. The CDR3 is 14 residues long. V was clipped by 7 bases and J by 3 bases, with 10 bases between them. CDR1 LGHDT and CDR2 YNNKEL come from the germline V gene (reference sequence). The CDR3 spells CASMHTGGANVLTF. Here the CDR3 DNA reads TGTGCCAGCATGCACACTGGTGGGGCCAACGTCCTGACTTTC.

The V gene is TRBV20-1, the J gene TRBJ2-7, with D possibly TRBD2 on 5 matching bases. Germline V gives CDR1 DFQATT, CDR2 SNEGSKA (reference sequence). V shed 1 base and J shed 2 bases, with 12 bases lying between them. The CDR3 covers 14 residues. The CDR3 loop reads CSARVPGGPYEQYF. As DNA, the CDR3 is TGCAGTGCTAGAGTTCCCGGAGGCCCCTACGAGCAGTACTTC.

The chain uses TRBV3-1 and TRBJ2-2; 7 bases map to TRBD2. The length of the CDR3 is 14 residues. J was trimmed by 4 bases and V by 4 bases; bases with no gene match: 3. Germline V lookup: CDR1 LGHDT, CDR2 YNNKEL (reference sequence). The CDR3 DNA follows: TGTGCCAGCAGCCTTATAGCGGGCACCGGGGAGCTGTTTTTT. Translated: CASSLIAGTGELFF.